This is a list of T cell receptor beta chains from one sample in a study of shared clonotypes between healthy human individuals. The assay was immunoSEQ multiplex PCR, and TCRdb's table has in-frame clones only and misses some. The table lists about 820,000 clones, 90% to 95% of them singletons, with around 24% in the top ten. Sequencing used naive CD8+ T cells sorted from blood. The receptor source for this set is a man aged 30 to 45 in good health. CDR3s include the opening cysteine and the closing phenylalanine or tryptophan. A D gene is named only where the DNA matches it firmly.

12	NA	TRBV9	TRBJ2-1	CASSGVGGEQFF
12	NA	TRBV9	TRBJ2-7	CASSPSSYEQYF
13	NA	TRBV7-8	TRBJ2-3	CASSFRVTDTQYF
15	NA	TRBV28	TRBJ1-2	CASSLVPDKHYGYTF
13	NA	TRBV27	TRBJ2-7	CASSLRVSYEQYF
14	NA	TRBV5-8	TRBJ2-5	CASSPAVVQETQYF
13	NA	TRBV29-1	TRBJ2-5	CSANGREQETQYF
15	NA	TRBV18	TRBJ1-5	CASSQSRDPGQPQHF
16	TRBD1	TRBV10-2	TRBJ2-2	CASRPFGTGLAGELFF
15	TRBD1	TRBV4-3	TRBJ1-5	CASSQNTGAGQPQHF
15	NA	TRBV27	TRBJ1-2	CASSKSSGVGYGYTF
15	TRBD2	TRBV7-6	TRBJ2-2	CASSLEVAGGQELFF
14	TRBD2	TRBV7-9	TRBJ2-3	CASSTSGGGDTQYF